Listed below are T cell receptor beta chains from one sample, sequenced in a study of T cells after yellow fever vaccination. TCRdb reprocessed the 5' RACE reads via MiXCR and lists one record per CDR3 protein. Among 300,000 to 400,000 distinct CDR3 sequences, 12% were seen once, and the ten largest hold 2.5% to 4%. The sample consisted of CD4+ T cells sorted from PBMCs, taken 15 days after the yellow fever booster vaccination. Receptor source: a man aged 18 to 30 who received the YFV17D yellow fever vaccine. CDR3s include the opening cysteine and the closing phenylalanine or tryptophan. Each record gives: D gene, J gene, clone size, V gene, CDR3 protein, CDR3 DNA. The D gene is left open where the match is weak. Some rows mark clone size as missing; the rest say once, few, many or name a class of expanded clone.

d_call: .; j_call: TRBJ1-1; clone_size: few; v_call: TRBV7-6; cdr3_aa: CASSLAPARMNTEAFF; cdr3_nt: TGTGCCAGCAGCTTAGCCCCGGCCAGGATGAACACTGAAGCTTTCTTT
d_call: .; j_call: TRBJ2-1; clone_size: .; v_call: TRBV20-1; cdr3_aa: CSAKRAIPTSSYNEQFF; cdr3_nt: TGCAGTGCCAAGCGCGCTATCCCTACGAGCTCCTACAATGAGCAGTTCTTC
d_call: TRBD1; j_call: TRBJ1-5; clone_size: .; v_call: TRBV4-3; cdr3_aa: CASSPGTGTQPQHF; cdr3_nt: TGCGCCAGCAGCCCGGGGACAGGTACGCAGCCCCAGCATTTT
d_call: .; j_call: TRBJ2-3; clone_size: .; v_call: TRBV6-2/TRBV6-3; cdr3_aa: CASSYLATLTDTQYF; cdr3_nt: TGTGCCAGCAGTTACCTAGCGACCCTCACAGATACGCAGTATTTT
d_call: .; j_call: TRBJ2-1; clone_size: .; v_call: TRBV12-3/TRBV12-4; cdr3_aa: CASSSLIPSSYNEQFF; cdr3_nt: TGTGCCAGCAGTTCCCTAATTCCCAGCTCCTACAATGAGCAGTTCTTC
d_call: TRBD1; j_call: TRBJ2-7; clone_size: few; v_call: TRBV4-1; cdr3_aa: CASSRIPGQVSYEQYF; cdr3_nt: TGCGCCAGCAGCCGCATTCCGGGACAGGTTTCCTACGAGCAGTACTTC
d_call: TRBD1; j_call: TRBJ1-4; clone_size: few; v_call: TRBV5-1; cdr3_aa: CASSLKQGLGEKLFF; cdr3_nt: TGCGCCAGCAGCTTGAAACAGGGGCTAGGGGAAAAACTGTTTTTT
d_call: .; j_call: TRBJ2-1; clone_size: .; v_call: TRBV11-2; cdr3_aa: CASSLVGQGGNEQFF; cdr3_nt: TGTGCCAGCAGCTTAGTCGGACAGGGAGGGAATGAGCAGTTCTTC
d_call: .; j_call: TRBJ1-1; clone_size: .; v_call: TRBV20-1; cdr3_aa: CSALTRDAEAFF; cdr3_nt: TGCAGTGCTCTGACCCGAGATGCTGAAGCTTTCTTT
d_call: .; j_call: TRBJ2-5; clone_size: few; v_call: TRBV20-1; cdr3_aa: CSARVGSGPPGTQYF; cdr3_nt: TGCAGTGCTAGAGTGGGTTCGGGACCCCCAGGGACCCAGTACTTC
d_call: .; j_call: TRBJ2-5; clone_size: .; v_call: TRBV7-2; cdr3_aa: CASSLGHRGPGETQYF; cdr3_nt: TGTGCCAGCAGCTTAGGTCACCGGGGCCCGGGAGAGACCCAGTACTTC
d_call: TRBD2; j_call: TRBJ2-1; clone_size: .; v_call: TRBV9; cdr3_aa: CASSPRGSGGTYNEQFF; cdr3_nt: TGTGCCAGCAGCCCCCGAGGTAGCGGGGGGACCTACAATGAGCAGTTCTTC
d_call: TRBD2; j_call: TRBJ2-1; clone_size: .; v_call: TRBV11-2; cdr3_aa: CASSKDGTRGYNEQFF; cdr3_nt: TGTGCCAGCAGCAAGGACGGGACTAGGGGGTACAATGAGCAGTTCTTC
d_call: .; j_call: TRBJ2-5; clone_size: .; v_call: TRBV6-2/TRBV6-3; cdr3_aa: CASSYAETQYF; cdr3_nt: TGTGCCAGCAGTTACGCCGAGACCCAGTACTTC
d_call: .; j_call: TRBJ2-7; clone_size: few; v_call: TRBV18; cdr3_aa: CASSPGGRISYEQYF; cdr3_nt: TGTGCCAGCTCACCAGGGGGCAGGATCTCCTACGAGCAGTACTTC
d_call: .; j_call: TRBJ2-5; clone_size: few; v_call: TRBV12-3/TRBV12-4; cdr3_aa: CASSSGTSGTQYF; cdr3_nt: TGTGCCAGCAGTTCTGGGACTTCAGGGACCCAGTACTTC
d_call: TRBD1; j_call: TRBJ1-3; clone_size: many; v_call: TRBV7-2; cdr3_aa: CASSFVTGAGNTIYF; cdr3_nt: TGTGCCAGCAGCTTCGTTACAGGGGCTGGAAACACCATATATTTT
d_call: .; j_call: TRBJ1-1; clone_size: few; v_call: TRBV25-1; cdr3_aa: CASSELGVGTEAFF; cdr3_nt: TGTGCCAGCAGTGAATTGGGGGTCGGGACTGAAGCTTTCTTT
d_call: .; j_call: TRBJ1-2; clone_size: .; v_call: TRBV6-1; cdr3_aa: CASKVDYGYTF; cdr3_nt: TGTGCCAGCAAGGTTGACTATGGCTACACCTTC
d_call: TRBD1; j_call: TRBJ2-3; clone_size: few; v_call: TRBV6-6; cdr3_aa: CASASGQTSTDTQYF; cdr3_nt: TGTGCCAGCGCCTCGGGACAGACTAGCACAGATACGCAGTATTTT
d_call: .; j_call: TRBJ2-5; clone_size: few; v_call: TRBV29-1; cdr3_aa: CSVEIRTPAGTQYF; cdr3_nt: TGCAGCGTTGAGATTCGGACCCCAGCGGGGACCCAGTACTTC
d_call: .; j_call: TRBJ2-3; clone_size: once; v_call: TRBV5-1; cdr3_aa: CASSRVGGLSTDTQYF; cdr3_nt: TGCGCCAGCAGCCGGGTGGGGGGACTCAGCACAGATACGCAGTATTTT
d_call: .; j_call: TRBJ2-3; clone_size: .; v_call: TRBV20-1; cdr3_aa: CSARDRVISTDTQYF; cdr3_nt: TGCAGTGCTAGAGATCGGGTCATCAGTACAGATACGCAGTATTTT
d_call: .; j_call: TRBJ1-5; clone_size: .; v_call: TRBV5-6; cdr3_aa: CASSSSGLGYQPQHF; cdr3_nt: TGTGCCAGCAGCTCCTCAGGGTTGGGTTATCAGCCCCAGCATTTT
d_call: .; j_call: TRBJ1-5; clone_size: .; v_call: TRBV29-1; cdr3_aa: CSPCTYTPSNQPQHF; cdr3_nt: TGCAGCCCATGTACTTACACCCCTAGCAATCAGCCCCAGCATTTT
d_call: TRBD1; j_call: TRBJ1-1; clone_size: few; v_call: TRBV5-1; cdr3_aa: CASSSLAGGTEAFF; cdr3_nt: TGCGCCAGCAGCTCCCTGGCAGGGGGCACTGAAGCTTTCTTT
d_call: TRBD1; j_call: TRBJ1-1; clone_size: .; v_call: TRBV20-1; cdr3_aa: CSATNRGTEAFF; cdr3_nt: TGCAGTGCAACCAACAGGGGCACTGAAGCTTTCTTT
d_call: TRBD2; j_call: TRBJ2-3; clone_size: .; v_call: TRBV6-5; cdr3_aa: CASSIAGESTDTQYF; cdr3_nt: TGTGCCAGCAGCATAGCGGGGGAAAGCACAGATACGCAGTATTTT
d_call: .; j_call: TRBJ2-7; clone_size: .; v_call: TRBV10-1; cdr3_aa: CASRPSSSYEQYF; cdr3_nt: TGCGCCAGCAGGCCTAGCTCTTCCTACGAGCAGTACTTC
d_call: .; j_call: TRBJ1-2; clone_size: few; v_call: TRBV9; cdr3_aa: CASSPRQRTGGYTF; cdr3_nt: TGTGCCAGCAGCCCCCGTCAACGGACGGGTGGCTACACCTTC
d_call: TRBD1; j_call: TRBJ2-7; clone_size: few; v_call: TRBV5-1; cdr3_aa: CANPQLPPSGQGFKQYF; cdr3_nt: TGCGCCAACCCCCAACTCCCCCCCTCGGGACAGGGTTTCAAGCAGTACTTC
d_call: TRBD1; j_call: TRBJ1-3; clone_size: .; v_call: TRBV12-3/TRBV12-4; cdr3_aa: CASSFATGTGNTIYF; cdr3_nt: TGTGCCAGCAGTTTCGCGACAGGGACTGGAAACACCATATATTTT
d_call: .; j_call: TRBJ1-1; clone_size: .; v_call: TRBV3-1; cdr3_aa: CASKPGDGDTEAFF; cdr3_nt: TGTGCCAGCAAACCAGGGGATGGGGACACTGAAGCTTTCTTT
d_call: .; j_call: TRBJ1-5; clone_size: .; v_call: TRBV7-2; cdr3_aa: CASSLREVGNQPQHF; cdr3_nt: TGTGCCAGCAGCTTAAGGGAAGTGGGCAATCAGCCCCAGCATTTT
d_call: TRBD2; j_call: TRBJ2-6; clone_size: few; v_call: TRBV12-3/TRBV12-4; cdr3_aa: CASTRRGEGANVLTF; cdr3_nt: TGTGCCAGCACCAGACGGGGGGAGGGGGCCAACGTCCTGACTTTC
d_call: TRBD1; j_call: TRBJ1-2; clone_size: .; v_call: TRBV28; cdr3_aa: CASGGQGLVGYGYTF; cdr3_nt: TGTGCCAGCGGGGGACAGGGGTTGGTGGGCTATGGCTACACCTTC
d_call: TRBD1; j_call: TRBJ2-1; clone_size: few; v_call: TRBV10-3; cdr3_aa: CATSGTAVNEQFF; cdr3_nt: TGTGCCACCTCCGGGACAGCGGTGAATGAGCAGTTCTTC
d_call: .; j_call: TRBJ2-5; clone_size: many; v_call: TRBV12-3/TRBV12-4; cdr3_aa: CASSPQDFQETQYF; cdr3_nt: TGTGCCAGCAGCCCACAGGATTTCCAAGAGACCCAGTACTTC
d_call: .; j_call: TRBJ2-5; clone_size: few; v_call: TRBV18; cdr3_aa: CASSPQRETQYF; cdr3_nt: TGTGCCAGCTCACCACAGCGAGAGACCCAGTACTTC
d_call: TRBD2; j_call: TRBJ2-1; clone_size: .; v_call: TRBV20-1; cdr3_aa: CSASPSTSGGDNEQFF; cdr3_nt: TGCAGTGCTAGTCCGTCGACTAGCGGGGGGGACAATGAGCAGTTCTTC
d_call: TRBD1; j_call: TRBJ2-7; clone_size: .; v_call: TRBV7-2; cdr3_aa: CASSSGQGVGEQYF; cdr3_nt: TGTGCCAGCAGCTCGGGACAGGGAGTAGGCGAGCAGTACTTC
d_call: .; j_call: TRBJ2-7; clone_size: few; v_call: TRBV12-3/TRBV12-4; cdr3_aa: CASSTQGHPYEQYF; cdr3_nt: TGTGCCAGCAGTACCCAGGGGCACCCCTACGAGCAGTACTTC
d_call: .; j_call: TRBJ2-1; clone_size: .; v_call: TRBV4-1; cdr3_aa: CASSRGARSNEQFF; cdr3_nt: TGCGCCAGCAGCCGGGGGGCTCGCTCCAATGAGCAGTTCTTC
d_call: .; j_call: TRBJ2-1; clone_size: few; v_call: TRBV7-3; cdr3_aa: CASSMGGDNEQFF; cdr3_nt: TGTGCCAGCAGCATGGGCGGCGACAATGAGCAGTTCTTC
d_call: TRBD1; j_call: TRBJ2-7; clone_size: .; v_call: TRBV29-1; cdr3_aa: CSVRYGTGVHEQYF; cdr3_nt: TGCAGCGTTAGGTACGGGACAGGGGTCCACGAGCAGTACTTC
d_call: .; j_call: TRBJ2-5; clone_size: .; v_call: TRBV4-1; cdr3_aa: CASSQDQVTGVRLGQYF; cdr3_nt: TGCGCCAGCAGCCAAGATCAAGTAACGGGTGTTCGACTTGGCCAGTACTTC
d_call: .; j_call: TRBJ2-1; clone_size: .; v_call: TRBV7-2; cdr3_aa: CASSPRQPSYNEQFF; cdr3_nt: TGTGCCAGCAGCCCCAGGCAACCCTCCTACAATGAGCAGTTCTTC
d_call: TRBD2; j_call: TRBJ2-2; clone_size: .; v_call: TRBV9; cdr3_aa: CASSVGGLKNTGELFF; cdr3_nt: TGTGCCAGCAGCGTAGGGGGACTAAAGAACACCGGGGAGCTGTTTTTT
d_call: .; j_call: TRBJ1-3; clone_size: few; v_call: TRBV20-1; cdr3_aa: CSARLGGTGNTIYF; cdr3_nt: TGCAGTGCTAGGCTAGGGGGAACGGGAAACACCATATATTTT
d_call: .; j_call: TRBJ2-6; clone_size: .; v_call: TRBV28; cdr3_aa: CATGTSSSGANVLTF; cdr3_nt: TGTGCCACCGGGACATCGAGCTCTGGGGCCAACGTCCTGACTTTC
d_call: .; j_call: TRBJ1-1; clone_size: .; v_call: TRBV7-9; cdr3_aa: CASSSGLITEAFF; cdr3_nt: TGTGCCAGCAGCTCCGGATTAATCACTGAAGCTTTCTTT